This T cell receptor (beta chain) was sequenced in a study of blood T cell repertoires in COVID-19. Study-level information: Donors in the United States, Italy and Spain gave samples during acute or convalescent COVID-19. Sources were T cells, B-cell-depleted T cells, or PBMCs; the material itself was cDNA or gDNA.

What the recovered Cohort 3 donors had was two negative PCRs, clearance, or symptom resolution. The method was immunoSEQ multiplex PCR; TCRdb's version includes in-frame clones alone and lacks a portion of them. The data contain just over 350,000 clones, approximately 84% of them seen just once; the ten biggest clones take up 2.5% to 3.5%. This CDR3 has 14 amino acids. Germline lookup yields CDR1 SGHRS and CDR2 YFSETQ. J was trimmed by 4 bases and V by 4 bases; bases with no gene match: 6. The clonotype was recovered from a woman in her 30s who had recovered from COVID-19. Sequencing was carried out using PBMCs or T cells enriched from blood (not recorded which). The rearrangement joins TRBV5-1 to TRBJ2-3; 7 nucleotides line up with TRBD2. In DNA form, the CDR3 reads TGCGCCAGCAGCCCCGGACTAGAGGCAGATACGCAGTATTTT. It is translated as CASSPGLEADTQYF.